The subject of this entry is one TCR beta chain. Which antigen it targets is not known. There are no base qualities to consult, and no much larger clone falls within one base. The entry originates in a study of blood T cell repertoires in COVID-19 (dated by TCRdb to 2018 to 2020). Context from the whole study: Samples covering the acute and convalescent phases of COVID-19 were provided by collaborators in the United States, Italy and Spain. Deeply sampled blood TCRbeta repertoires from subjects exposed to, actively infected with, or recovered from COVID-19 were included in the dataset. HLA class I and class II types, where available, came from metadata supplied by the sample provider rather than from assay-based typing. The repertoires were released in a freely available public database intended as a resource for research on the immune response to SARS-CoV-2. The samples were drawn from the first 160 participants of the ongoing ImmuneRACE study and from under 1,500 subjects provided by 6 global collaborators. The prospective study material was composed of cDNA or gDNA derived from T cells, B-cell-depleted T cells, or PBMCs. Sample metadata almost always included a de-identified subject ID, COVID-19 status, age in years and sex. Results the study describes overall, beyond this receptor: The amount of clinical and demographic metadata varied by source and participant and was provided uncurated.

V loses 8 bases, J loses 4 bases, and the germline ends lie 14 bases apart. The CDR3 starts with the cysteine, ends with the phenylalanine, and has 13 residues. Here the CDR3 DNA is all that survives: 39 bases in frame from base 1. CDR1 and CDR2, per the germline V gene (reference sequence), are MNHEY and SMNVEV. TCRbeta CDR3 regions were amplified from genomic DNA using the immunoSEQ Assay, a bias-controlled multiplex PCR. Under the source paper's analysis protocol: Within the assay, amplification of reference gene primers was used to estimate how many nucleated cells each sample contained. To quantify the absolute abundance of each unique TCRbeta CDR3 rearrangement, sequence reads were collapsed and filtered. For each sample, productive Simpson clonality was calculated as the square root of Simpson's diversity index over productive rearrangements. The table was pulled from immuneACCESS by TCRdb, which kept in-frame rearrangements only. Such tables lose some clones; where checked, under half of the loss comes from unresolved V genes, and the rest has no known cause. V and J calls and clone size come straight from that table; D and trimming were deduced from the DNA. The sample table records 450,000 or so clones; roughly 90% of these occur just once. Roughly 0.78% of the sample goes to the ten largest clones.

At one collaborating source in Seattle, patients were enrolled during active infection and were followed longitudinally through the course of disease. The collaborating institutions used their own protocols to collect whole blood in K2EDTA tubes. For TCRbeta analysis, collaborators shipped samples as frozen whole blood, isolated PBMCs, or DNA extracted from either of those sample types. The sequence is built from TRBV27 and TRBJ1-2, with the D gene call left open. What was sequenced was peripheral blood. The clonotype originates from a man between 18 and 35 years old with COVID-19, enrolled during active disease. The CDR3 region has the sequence CASGLYWGYGYTF. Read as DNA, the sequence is TGTGCCAGCGGACTCTATTGGGGCTATGGCTACACCTTC.